These T cell receptor beta chains were read from a single sample in a study of T-cell reconstitution after alpha-beta-depleted transplantation in children. TCRdb re-analysed the PCR reads in MiXCR, keeping a single row per CDR3 protein. This table has some 460,000 distinct CDR3 sequences, under 20% appearing once. Sample: PBMCs, mostly from graft donor cells, taken 360 days after TCRalphabeta/CD19-depleted stem cell transplant. The receptors derive from a boy under two years old who had a stem cell transplant for Wiskott-Aldrich syndrome, so the T cells may come from the graft donor. Each CDR3 is given with its conserved first and last residue. The order of the fields is D gene, clone size, J gene, V gene, CDR3 DNA, CDR3 protein. A D gene is named only where the DNA matches it firmly. Clone size appears in some rows only: once, few, many, or a class for an expanded clone.

NA | NA | TRBJ1-6 | TRBV5-1 | TGCGCCAGCAGCTTGCCGGGCTCACCCCTCCACTTT | CASSLPGSPLHF
NA | NA | TRBJ1-5 | TRBV10-3 | TGTGCCACCCAAAAGGGGTACAGTCAGCCCCAGCATTTT | CATQKGYSQPQHF
TRBD1 | few | TRBJ2-1 | TRBV5-1 | TGCGCCAGCAGCTTGTGGGGACAGGGGGGCTTCTTC | CASSLWGQGGFF
NA | NA | TRBJ2-2 | TRBV7-2 | TGTGCCAGCAGCTTAGAGGGACACATTTTAAGGGAGCTGTTTTTT | CASSLEGHILRELFF
TRBD2 | once | TRBJ2-1 | TRBV4-1 | TGCGCCAGCAGCCAAATCCCCGGGACTAGCGGGAGTACCAGCCGCTACAATGAGCAGTTCTTC | CASSQIPGTSGSTSRYNEQFF
TRBD2 | NA | TRBJ2-1 | TRBV12-3/TRBV12-4 | TGTGCCAGCAGTTTTAGCGGGAGAGTCTACAATGAGCAGTTCTTC | CASSFSGRVYNEQFF
TRBD2 | NA | TRBJ2-7 | TRBV5-1 | TGCGCCAGCAGCTTGGGGGGACTAGCGGGAGCATCCCCCTACGAGCAGTACTTC | CASSLGGLAGASPYEQYF
NA | NA | TRBJ2-1 | TRBV7-2 | TGTGCCAGCACCCCCTTCGAGTCGGATGAGCAGTTCTTC | CASTPFESDEQFF
TRBD1 | many | TRBJ1-6 | TRBV6-5 | TGTGCCAGCAGCCCCGTGGCCAGGGGGCGCGGGTCGCATTCACCCCTCCACTTT | CASSPVARGRGSHSPLHF
TRBD2 | few | TRBJ2-7 | TRBV6-5 | TGTGCCAGCAGTTACACTCTACTGAGCGGGAGCGAATACGAGCAGTACTTC | CASSYTLLSGSEYEQYF
NA | few | TRBJ2-7 | TRBV6-5 | TGTGCCAGCAGTCACGGTCGGGGGCGGGAGTCCTACGAGCAGTACTTC | CASSHGRGRESYEQYF
NA | few | TRBJ2-1 | TRBV13 | TGTGCCAGCAGAGCCTGGAAGGCCCCCTACAATGAGCAGTTCTTC | CASRAWKAPYNEQFF
NA | many | TRBJ1-4 | TRBV10-3 | TGTGCCATCAGTGATCGGCTGCTAGCTAATGAAAAACTGTTTTTT | CAISDRLLANEKLFF
TRBD2 | NA | TRBJ2-1 | TRBV25-1 | TGTGCCAGCAGTGCCGGGAGCGGGAGGCCAGACAATGAGCAGTTCTTC | CASSAGSGRPDNEQFF